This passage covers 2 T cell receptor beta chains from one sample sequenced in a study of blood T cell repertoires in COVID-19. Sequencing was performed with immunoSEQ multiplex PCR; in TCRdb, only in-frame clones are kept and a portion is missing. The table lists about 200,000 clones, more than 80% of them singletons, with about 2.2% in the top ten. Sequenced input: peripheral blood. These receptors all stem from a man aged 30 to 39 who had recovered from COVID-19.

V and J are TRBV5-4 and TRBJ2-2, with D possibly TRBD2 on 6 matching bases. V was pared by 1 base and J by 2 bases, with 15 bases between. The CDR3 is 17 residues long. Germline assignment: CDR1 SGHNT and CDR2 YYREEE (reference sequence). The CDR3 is CASSLKYGTDNTGELFF. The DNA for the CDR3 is TGTGCCAGCAGCTTGAAATATGGGACTGATAACACCGGGGAGCTGTTTTTT.

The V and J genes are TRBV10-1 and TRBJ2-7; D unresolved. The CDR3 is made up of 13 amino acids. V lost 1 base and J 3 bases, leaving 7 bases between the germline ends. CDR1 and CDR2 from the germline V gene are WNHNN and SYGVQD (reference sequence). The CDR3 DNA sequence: TGCGCCAGCAGTGAGTACCCTAACTACGAGCAGTACTTC. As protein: CASSEYPNYEQYF.